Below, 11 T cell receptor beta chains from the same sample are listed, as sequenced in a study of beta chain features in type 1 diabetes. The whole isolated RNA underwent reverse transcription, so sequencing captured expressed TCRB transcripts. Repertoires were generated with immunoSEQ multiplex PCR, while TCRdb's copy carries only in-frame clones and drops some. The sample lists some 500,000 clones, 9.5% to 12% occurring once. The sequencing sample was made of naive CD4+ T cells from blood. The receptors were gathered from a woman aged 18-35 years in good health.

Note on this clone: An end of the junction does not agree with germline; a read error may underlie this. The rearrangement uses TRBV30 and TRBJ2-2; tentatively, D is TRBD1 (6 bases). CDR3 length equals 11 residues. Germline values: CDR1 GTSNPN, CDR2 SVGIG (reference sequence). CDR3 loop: CALNRAGELVF. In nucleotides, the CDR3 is TGTGCCTTGAACAGGGCCGGGGAGCTGGTTTTT.

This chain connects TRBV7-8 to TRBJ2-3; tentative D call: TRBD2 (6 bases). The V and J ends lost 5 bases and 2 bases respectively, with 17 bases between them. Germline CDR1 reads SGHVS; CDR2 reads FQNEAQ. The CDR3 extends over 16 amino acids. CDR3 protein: CASSALAGPDTDTQYF. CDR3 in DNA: TGTGCCAGCAGCGCCTTGGCGGGGCCAGACACAGATACGCAGTATTTT.

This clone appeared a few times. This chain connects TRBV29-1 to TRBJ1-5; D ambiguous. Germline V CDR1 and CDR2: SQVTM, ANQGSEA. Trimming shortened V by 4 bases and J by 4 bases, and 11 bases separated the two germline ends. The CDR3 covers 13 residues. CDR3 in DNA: TGCAGCGTTGCCCCCGGACGGAATCAGCCCCAGCATTTT. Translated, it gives CSVAPGRNQPQHF.

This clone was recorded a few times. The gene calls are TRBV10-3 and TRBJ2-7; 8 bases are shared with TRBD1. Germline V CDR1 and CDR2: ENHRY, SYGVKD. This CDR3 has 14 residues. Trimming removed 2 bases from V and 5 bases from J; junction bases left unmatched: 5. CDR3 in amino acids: CAISETTGDNEQYV. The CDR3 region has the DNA TGTGCCATCAGTGAGACGACAGGGGATAACGAGCAGTACGTC.

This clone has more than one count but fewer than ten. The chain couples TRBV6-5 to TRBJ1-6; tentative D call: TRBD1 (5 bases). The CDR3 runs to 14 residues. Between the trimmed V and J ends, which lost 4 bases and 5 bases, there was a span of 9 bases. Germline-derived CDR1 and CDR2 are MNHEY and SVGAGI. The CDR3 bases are TGTGCCAGCAGTTTCCGGGACCATAATTCACCCCTCCACTTT. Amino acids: CASSFRDHNSPLHF.

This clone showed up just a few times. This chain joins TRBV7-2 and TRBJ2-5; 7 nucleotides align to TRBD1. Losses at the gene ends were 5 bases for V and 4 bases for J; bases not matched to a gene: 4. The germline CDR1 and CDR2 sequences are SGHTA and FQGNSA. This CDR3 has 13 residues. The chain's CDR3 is CASSTRDRETQYF. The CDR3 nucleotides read TGTGCCAGCAGCACCAGGGACAGAGAGACCCAGTACTTC. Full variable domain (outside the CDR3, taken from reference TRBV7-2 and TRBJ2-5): GAGVSQSPSNKVTEKGKDVELRCDPISGHTALYWYRQSLGQGLEFLIYFQGNSAPDKSGLPSDRFSAERTGGSVSTLTIQRTQQEDSAVYLCASSTRDRETQYFGPGTRLLVL.

CDR3 amino acids: CASHWGRSPGDTQYF. In DNA, the CDR3 is TGCGCCAGCCACTGGGGGCGTAGTCCTGGTGATACGCAGTATTTT. The rearrangement joins TRBV5-1 to TRBJ2-3; perhaps TRBD1 as D (6 bases). Germline CDR1 reads SGHRS; CDR2 reads YFSETQ. The CDR3 length is 15 residues. Between the trimmed V and J ends, which lost 7 bases and 6 bases, there was a span of 21 bases.

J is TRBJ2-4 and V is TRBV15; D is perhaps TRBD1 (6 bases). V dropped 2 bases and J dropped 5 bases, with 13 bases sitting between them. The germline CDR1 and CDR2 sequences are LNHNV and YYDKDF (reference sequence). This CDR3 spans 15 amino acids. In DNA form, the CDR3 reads TGTGCCACCAGCAGACGTAGTGCAGGGGAAAACATTCAGTACTTC. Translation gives CATSRRSAGENIQYF.

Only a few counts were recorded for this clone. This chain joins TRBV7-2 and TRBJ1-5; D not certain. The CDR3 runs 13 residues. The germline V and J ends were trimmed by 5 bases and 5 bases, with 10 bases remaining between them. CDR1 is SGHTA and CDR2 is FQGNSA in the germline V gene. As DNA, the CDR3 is TGTGCCAGCAGCCTGACCCTTTATCAGCCCCAGCATTTT. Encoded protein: CASSLTLYQPQHF.

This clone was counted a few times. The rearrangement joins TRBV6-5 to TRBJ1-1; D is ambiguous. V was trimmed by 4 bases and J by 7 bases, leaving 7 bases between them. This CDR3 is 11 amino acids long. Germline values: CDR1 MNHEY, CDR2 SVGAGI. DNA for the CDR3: TGTGCCAGCAGTTCCGCTTTTGAAGCTTTCTTT. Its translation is CASSSAFEAFF.

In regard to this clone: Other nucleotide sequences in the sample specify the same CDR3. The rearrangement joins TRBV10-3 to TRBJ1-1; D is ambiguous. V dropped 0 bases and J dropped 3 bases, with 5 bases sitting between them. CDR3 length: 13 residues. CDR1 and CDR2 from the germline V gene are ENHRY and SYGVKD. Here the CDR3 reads CAISESADTEAFF. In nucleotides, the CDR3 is TGTGCCATCAGTGAGTCAGCGGACACTGAAGCTTTCTTT.